Shown below are 7 T cell receptor beta chains from a single sample sequenced in a study of shared clonotypes between healthy human individuals. Repertoires were generated with immunoSEQ multiplex PCR, while TCRdb's copy carries only in-frame clones and drops some. Counted here are 490,000 or so clones, over 60% occurring once; the ten biggest clones make up 10% to 15%. The sample comprised PBMCs. Source of these receptors: a woman aged 40 to 50 in good health. Some clones in this sample may be carry-over from other donors' samples.

This clone was seen only once. This rearrangement joins TRBV4-2 to TRBJ2-3; the D gene is possibly TRBD2 (5 bases). V shed 0 bases and J shed 2 bases, with 9 bases lying between them. Germline V lookup: CDR1 LGHNA, CDR2 YNFKEQ. The CDR3 is 15 amino acids. DNA of the CDR3: TGTGCCAGCAGCCAAGAGCCGGGGAACACAGATACGCAGTATTTT. This encodes CASSQEPGNTDTQYF.

The chain carries TRBV10-3 and TRBJ1-2; D unresolved. V lost 0 bases to trimming and J lost 5 bases, with 10 bases between them. The CDR3 totals 14 residues. Germline lookup yields CDR1 ENHRY and CDR2 SYGVKD. CDR3 residues: CAISESSPRYGYTF. The CDR3 DNA follows: TGTGCCATCAGTGAGTCTTCGCCTCGGTATGGCTACACCTTC.

This chain joins TRBV7-3 and TRBJ2-2, with 8 nucleotides matching TRBD1. There are 15 residues in the CDR3. Germline CDR1 reads SGHTA; CDR2 reads FQGTGA. V lost 1 base to trimming and J lost 7 bases; unmatched junction nucleotides: 5. Here the CDR3 DNA reads TGTGCCAGCAGCTTAAGGGACAGGCCCGGCGGGGAGCTGTTTTTT. Its protein product is CASSLRDRPGGELFF.

This rearrangement joins TRBV18 to TRBJ2-7; 9 bases map to TRBD1. The V gene end was trimmed by 3 bases and the J gene end by 5 bases; junction bases not matched to a gene: 8. The CDR3 loop spans 15 amino acids. From germline, CDR1 is KGHSH and CDR2 LQKENI. The CDR3: CASSPLLQGAHEQYF. Written as DNA, the CDR3 is TGTGCCAGCTCACCCCTTCTACAGGGGGCTCACGAGCAGTACTTC.

This clone was seen more than once but under ten times. The rearrangement joins TRBV2 to TRBJ1-2; 8 positions match TRBD1. This CDR3 has 15 residues. The germline V gene encodes CDR1 SNHLY and CDR2 FYNNEI. V was clipped by 2 bases and J by 4 bases; unmatched bases: 6. CDR3: CASSERDRRPYGYTF. CDR3 DNA sequence: TGTGCCAGCAGTGAAAGGGACAGGCGACCCTATGGCTACACCTTC.

The chain uses TRBV7-7 and TRBJ2-2; 11 bases map to TRBD2. Germline V CDR1 and CDR2: SSHAT, FNYEAQ (reference sequence). The CDR3 runs to 14 residues. J lost 7 bases, V lost 5 bases, and 3 bases had no gene match. The CDR3 reads CASSQLAGGGELFF. The CDR3 DNA reads as TGTGCCAGCAGCCAGCTAGCGGGAGGCGGGGAGCTGTTTTTT. Combining the CDR3 with reference TRBV7-7 and TRBJ2-2 gives the whole variable domain GAGVSQSPRYKVTKRGQDVTLRCDPISSHATLYWYQQALGQGPEFLTYFNYEAQPDKSGLPSDRFSAERPEGSISTLTIQRTEQRDSAMYRCASSQLAGGGELFFGEGSRLTVL.

This clone was seen only a few times. This sample also contains other DNA sequences that code for the same CDR3. The V and J genes are TRBV5-1 and TRBJ1-2; D is unresolved. With 0 bases removed from V and 0 bases from J, the gap between germline ends came to 3 bases. This CDR3 has 13 residues. Germline CDR1 is SGHRS and CDR2 is YFSETQ. CDR3 protein: CASSLAANYGYTF. The DNA for the CDR3 is TGCGCCAGCAGCTTGGCGGCTAACTATGGCTACACCTTC.